The TCR beta chain described here comes from a study of blood T cell repertoires in COVID-19. The method was immunoSEQ multiplex PCR; TCRdb's version includes in-frame clones alone and lacks a portion of them. This sample yields 200,000 to 250,000 clones, of which approximately 90% are seen a single time; around 2.6% belongs to the top ten. Trimming at V came to 4 bases and at J to 4 bases, leaving 10 bases not matched to a gene. Germline V CDR1 and CDR2: SGHNT, YYREEE (reference sequence). This CDR3 region has 15 residues. The sample comprised PBMCs or T cells enriched from blood (not recorded which). The rearrangement joins TRBV5-4 to TRBJ1-1; the match to TRBD1 covers 7 bases. The TCR sequence derives from a young woman with acute COVID-19. CDR3 in DNA: TGTGCCAGCAGCCAATACAGGGGCTCTAGCACTGAAGCTTTCTTT. Protein sequence: CASSQYRGSSTEAFF.